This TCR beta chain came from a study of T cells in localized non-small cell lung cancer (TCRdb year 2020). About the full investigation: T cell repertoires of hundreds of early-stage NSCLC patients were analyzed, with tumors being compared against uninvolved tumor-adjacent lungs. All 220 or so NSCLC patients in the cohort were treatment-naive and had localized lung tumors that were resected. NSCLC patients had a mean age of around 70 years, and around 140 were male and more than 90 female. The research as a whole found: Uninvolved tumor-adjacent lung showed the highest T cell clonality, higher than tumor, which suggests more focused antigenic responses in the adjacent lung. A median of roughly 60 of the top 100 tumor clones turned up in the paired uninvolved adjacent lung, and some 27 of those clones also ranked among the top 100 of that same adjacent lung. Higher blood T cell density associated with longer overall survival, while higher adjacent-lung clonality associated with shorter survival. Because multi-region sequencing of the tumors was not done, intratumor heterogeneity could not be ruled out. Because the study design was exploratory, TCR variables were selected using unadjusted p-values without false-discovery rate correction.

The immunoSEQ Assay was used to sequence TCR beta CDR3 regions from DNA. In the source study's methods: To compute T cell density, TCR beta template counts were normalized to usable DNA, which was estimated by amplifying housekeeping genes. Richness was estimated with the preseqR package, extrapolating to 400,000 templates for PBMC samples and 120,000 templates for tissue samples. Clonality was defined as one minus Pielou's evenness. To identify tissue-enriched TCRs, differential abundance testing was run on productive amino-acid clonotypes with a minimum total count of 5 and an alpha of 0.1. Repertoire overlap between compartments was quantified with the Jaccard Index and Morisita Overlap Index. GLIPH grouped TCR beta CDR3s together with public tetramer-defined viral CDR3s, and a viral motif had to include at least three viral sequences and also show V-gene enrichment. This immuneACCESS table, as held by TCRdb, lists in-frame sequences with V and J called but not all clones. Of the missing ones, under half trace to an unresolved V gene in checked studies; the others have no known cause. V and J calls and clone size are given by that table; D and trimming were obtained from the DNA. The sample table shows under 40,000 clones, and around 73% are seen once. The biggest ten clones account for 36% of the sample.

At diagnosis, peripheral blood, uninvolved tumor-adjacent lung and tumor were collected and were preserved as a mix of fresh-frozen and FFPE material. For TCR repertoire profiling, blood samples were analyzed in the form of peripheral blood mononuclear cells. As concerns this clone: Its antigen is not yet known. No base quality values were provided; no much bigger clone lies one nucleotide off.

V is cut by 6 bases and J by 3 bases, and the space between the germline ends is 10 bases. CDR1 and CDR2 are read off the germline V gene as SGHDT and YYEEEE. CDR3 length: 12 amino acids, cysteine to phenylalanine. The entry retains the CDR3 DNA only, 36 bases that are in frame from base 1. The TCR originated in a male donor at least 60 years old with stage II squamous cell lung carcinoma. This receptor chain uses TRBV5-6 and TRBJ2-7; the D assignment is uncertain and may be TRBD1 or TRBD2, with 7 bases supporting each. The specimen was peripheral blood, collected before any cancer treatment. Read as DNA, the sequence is TGTGCCAGCACCAGGGGGGGCTACGAGCAGTACTTC. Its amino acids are CASTRGGYEQYF. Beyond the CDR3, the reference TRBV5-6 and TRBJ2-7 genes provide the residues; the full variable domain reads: DAGVTQSPTHLIKTRGQQVTLRCSPKSGHDTVSWYQQALGQGPQFIFQYYEEEERQRGNFPDRFSGHQFPNYSSELNVNALLLGDSALYLCASTRGGYEQYFGPGTRLTVT.